The rows below give T cell receptor beta chains drawn from one sample of a study of blood T cell repertoires in COVID-19. Sequencing used immunoSEQ multiplex PCR; TCRdb keeps in-frame clones, though not all of them. In the table there are 200,000 to 250,000 clones, approximately 90% of which are singletons. The sequencing input was peripheral blood. These receptors came from a man aged 25-45 years who had recovered from COVID-19. CDR3s include the opening cysteine and the closing phenylalanine or tryptophan. Size values are once, few and many counts, or a class for expanded clones, and some rows have none.

J gene | clone size | V gene | CDR3 protein
TRBJ1-2 | - | TRBV19 | CASQIGGFQLGYTF
TRBJ2-5 | - | TRBV9 | CASSVGTGSIQETQYF
TRBJ2-1 | - | TRBV6-5 | CASKQGAGEQFF
TRBJ2-2 | - | TRBV24-1 | CATSDGTYANTGELFF
TRBJ2-2 | once | TRBV5-1 | CASSSSRLPNTGELFF
TRBJ1-4 | - | TRBV5-4 | CASSSETNEKLFF
TRBJ2-3 | - | TRBV7-2 | CASSAERRGAADTQYF
TRBJ2-1 | - | TRBV5-1 | CASSPSGSDEQFF
TRBJ2-1 | - | TRBV19 | CASSISRGGNEQFF
TRBJ2-3 | few | TRBV27 | CASSDRVGTDTQYF
TRBJ1-1 | - | TRBV24-1 | CATSERNTEAFF
TRBJ2-7 | - | TRBV5-1 | CASRENYEQYF
TRBJ2-3 | - | TRBV9 | CASSVDFSTQYF
TRBJ2-5 | - | TRBV19 | CASSIVTTSGETQYF
TRBJ2-1 | - | TRBV6-1 | CASSGDRGPKYYNEQFF
TRBJ2-2 | - | TRBV7-9 | CASSSSPGTDANTGELFF
TRBJ1-1 | - | TRBV15 | CATSRGQAMNAFF
TRBJ2-5 | once | TRBV21-1 | CASSTRLAGGRETQYF
TRBJ2-1 | once | TRBV5-1 | CASSLVGQGAYNEQFF
TRBJ2-7 | - | TRBV29-1 | CSVVTWGDEQYF
TRBJ2-1 | - | TRBV6-5 | CASSYGSSGGYNEQFF
TRBJ2-1 | - | TRBV18 | CASSPDEGGAQFF
TRBJ1-5 | - | TRBV4-3 | CASSQDRFGNQPQHF
TRBJ1-1 | - | TRBV5-6 | CASSWPTGNTEAFF
TRBJ2-7 | - | TRBV13 | CASSLGTSGGASYEQYF
TRBJ1-6 | - | TRBV5-8 | CASSGQGTGRLVNSPLHF
TRBJ1-1 | - | TRBV7-9 | CASSPDRDGTEAFF
TRBJ2-1 | - | TRBV4-1 | CASSQLALEQFF
TRBJ1-2 | - | TRBV18 | CASSPRVAQGTTNYGYTF
TRBJ1-6 | - | TRBV12-3/TRBV12-4 | CASSLYNSPLHF
TRBJ2-7 | - | TRBV11-2 | CASSFPLLEQYF
TRBJ2-2 | - | TRBV7-9 | CASSSPGQLPTGELFF
TRBJ1-1 | - | TRBV4-2 | CASSADRGALTEAFF
TRBJ2-6 | once | TRBV4-3 | CASSQDGNVIYSGANVLTF
TRBJ1-4 | - | TRBV6-5 | CASKRDLGEKLFF
TRBJ2-3 | - | TRBV30 | CAWAGGASSTDTQYF
TRBJ1-5 | - | TRBV4-2 | CASSQTTGTGDQPQHF
TRBJ2-2 | - | TRBV29-1 | CSGGQGSTGELFF
TRBJ2-7 | once | TRBV19 | CASSPVGSSYEQYF
TRBJ1-1 | - | TRBV14 | CASSQGPQGATEAFF